Listed here is a single T cell receptor beta chain. The data derive from a study of shared clonotypes between healthy human individuals. With V trimmed by 3 bases and J by 2 bases, 4 bases remained unmatched. CDR1 is SGHRS, CDR2 YFSETQ, per germline. The CDR3 extends over 15 amino acids. Repertoires were generated with immunoSEQ multiplex PCR, while TCRdb's copy carries only in-frame clones and drops some. The sample yields about 380,000 clones, 90% to 97% seen once. This TCR derives from a man younger than 40 in good health. The J gene is TRBJ2-7, the V gene TRBV5-1; 11 nucleotides line up with TRBD1. Sample: memory CD8+ T cells sorted from blood. Subset: CD45RO+ cells pooled with CCR7-negative TemRA cells. The CDR3 sequence: CASSWTGGNTYEQYF. Written as DNA, the CDR3 is TGCGCCAGCAGCTGGACAGGGGGCAATACCTACGAGCAGTACTTC. The complete variable domain, with remaining parts taken from reference TRBV5-1 and TRBJ2-7, reads KAGVTQTPRYLIKTRGQQVTLSCSPISGHRSVSWYQQTPGQGLQFLFEYFSETQRNKGNFPGRFSGRQFSNSRSEMNVSTLELGDSALYLCASSWTGGNTYEQYFGPGTRLTVT.